Presented here are 27 T cell receptor beta chains from one specimen sequenced in a study of T cell responses to AZD1222 COVID-19 vaccine. Profiling relied on immunoSEQ multiplex PCR, and the TCRdb table lists in-frame clones only, not all of them. The table shows just over 70,000 clones, with about 85% occurring only once. The material sequenced was peripheral blood, taken on day 0 of AZD1222 vaccination. The origin of the receptors is an adult in good health.

The chain couples TRBV9 to TRBJ2-1, with D perhaps being TRBD1 or TRBD2 (5 bases each). Between the trimmed V and J ends, which lost 0 bases and 0 bases, there was a span of 22 bases. Looked up from germline, CDR1 is SGDLS and CDR2 is YYNGEE. The length of the CDR3 is 20 residues. The CDR3 DNA reads as TGTGCCAGCAGCGTAGCGGGGAAGGGTAGGGACCGAAGCTCCTACAATGAGCAGTTCTTC. It encodes CASSVAGKGRDRSSYNEQFF.

The J gene is TRBJ1-5, the V gene TRBV6-6; D is perhaps TRBD1 (5 bases). The germline V gene has CDR1 MNHNY and CDR2 SVGAGI (reference sequence). The CDR3 length is 13 residues. Trimming left V 6 bases short and J 3 bases short, with 9 bases between. The CDR3 coding sequence is TGTGCCAGCAGAGGGGACCTCAATCAGCCCCAGCATTTT. It is translated as CASRGDLNQPQHF.

The chain recombines TRBV28 with TRBJ1-2; possible D gene TRBD1, 6 bases. The V gene lost 7 bases and the J gene lost 2 bases, with 20 bases spanning the gap. Germline values: CDR1 MDHEN, CDR2 SYDVKM. The CDR3 length is 16 residues. CDR3 sequence: CASTPGVGEMNYGYTF. CDR3 DNA sequence: TGTGCCAGCACCCCAGGGGTGGGGGAGATGAACTATGGCTACACCTTC.

The rearrangement uses TRBV19 and TRBJ1-3; no firm D call. Germline lookup yields CDR1 LNHDA and CDR2 SQIVND (reference sequence). This CDR3 has 19 residues. V lost 3 bases and J lost 0, with 21 bases in between. CDR3: CASSIARTPAPHSGNTIYF. The CDR3 bases are TGTGCCAGTAGTATCGCCCGAACGCCTGCTCCGCACTCTGGAAACACCATATATTTT.

The chain links TRBV6-5 to TRBJ1-2; TRBD1 agrees at 7 bases. V lost 4 bases to trimming and J lost 2 bases; unmatched junction nucleotides: 1. Per germline, CDR1 MNHEY and CDR2 SVGAGI. This CDR3 comprises 13 residues. CDR3 nucleotide sequence: TGTGCCAGCAGTTCACAGGGGAACTATGGCTACACCTTC. Protein: CASSSQGNYGYTF.

The genes are TRBV23-1 and TRBJ2-7; D gene ambiguous. TRBV23-1 is noted as an ORF with a role that remains uncertain. This CDR3 comprises 13 residues. V was shortened by 4 bases and J by 0 bases, with 7 bases between the two germline ends. The CDR3 DNA reads as TGCGCCAGCAGTCCGCAGCCCTCCTACGAGCAGTACTTC. Translated, it gives CASSPQPSYEQYF.

The chain joins TRBV9 to TRBJ2-7; no firm D call. The CDR3 consists of 13 residues. V was clipped by 6 bases and J by 0 bases, with 10 bases between them. Germline V gene lookup returns CDR1 SGDLS and CDR2 YYNGEE. The CDR3 region has the DNA TGTGCCAGCAATAATAACCCCTCCTACGAGCAGTACTTC. Translation gives CASNNNPSYEQYF. The whole variable domain, filled in from reference TRBV9 and TRBJ2-7, reads DSGVTQTPKHLITATGQRVTLRCSPRSGDLSVYWYQQSLDQGLQFLIQYYNGEERAKGNILERFSAQQFPDLHSELNLSSLELGDSALYFCASNNNPSYEQYFGPGTRLTVT.

The rearrangement uses TRBV28 and TRBJ2-2; TRBD1 agrees at 7 bases. In germline, CDR1 is MDHEN, CDR2 SYDVKM. The CDR3 is 14 amino acids. V dropped 4 bases and J dropped 4; count of bases not matched to a gene: 3. The CDR3 loop is CASSWDRVTGELFF. DNA of the CDR3: TGTGCCAGCAGTTGGGACAGAGTCACCGGGGAGCTGTTTTTT.

V gene TRBV2 combines with J gene TRBJ2-7; possible D gene TRBD1, 6 bases. This CDR3 is 12 amino acids long. V lost 2 bases and J 4 bases, leaving 6 bases between the germline ends. Per germline, CDR1 SNHLY and CDR2 FYNNEI. DNA of the CDR3: TGTGCCAGCAGTGAACAGGGGTACGAGCAGTACTTC. Its translation: CASSEQGYEQYF.

This sequence joins TRBV27 and TRBJ1-2; D gene unclear. Germline loops: CDR1 MNHEY, CDR2 SMNVEV (reference sequence). This CDR3 is 17 amino acids long. Between the trimmed V and J ends, which lost 5 bases and 1 base, there was a span of 20 bases. CDR3 sequence: CASSPRGDRISNYGYTF. DNA for the CDR3: TGTGCCAGCAGTCCCCGTGGAGACCGTATTAGTAACTATGGCTACACCTTC.

V and J are TRBV19 and TRBJ1-4; D is ambiguous. Germline V gene sequence: CDR1 LNHDA, CDR2 SQIVND (reference sequence). V was clipped by 3 bases and J by 0 bases, with 8 bases between them. The CDR3 runs to 15 residues. The CDR3 region has the DNA TGTGCCAGTAGTATCGGAGGTGCAACTAATGAAAAACTGTTTTTT. Translated: CASSIGGATNEKLFF.

The chain employs TRBV6-5 and TRBJ1-2, with no clear D. Germline V gene sequence: CDR1 MNHEY, CDR2 SVGAGI. The CDR3 totals 13 residues. The germline V and J ends were trimmed by 6 bases and 3 bases, with 11 bases remaining between them. CDR3 bases: TGTGCCAGCAGGGCGGGGTCGGACTATGGCTACACCTTC. Protein: CASRAGSDYGYTF.

V usage is TRBV13 and J usage is TRBJ1-2; TRBD1 agrees at 12 bases. Germline CDR1 PRHDT, CDR2 FYEKMQ (reference sequence). J was trimmed by 14 bases and V by 5 bases; bases with no gene match: 9. The length of the CDR3 is 13 residues. In nucleotides, the CDR3 is TGTGCCAGCAGCCTGGGGACAGGGGGCGCGGGGACCTTC. Translation: CASSLGTGGAGTF.

The chain carries TRBV5-6 and TRBJ1-2; D is ambiguous. CDR1 and CDR2 from the germline V gene are SGHDT and YYEEEE. CDR3 length: 12 amino acids. Deletions cut 4 bases from V and 5 bases from J, with 9 bases between. CDR3 DNA sequence: TGTGCCAGCAGCCAGGATAGGTATGGCTACACCTTC. The encoded protein is CASSQDRYGYTF.

This sequence joins TRBV7-6 and TRBJ1-1; D possibly corresponds to TRBD1 (5 bases). Trimming took 5 bases from V and 1 from J, leaving 8 bases between them. Per the germline V gene, CDR1 is SGHVS and CDR2 is FNYEAQ. The CDR3 length is 13 residues. The CDR3 sequence is CASSQQENTEAFF. For the CDR3, the DNA is TGTGCCAGCAGCCAACAGGAGAACACTGAAGCTTTCTTT.

The chain combines TRBV18 with TRBJ1-1; no reliable D call. V was shortened by 2 bases and J by 6 bases, with 10 bases between the two germline ends. Per the germline V gene, CDR1 is KGHSH and CDR2 is LQKENI. The CDR3 extends over 13 amino acids. Here the CDR3 reads CASSPTASAEAFF. The CDR3 nucleotides read TGTGCCAGCTCACCAACGGCGAGCGCTGAAGCTTTCTTT.

The chain links TRBV4-2 to TRBJ1-5; TRBD1 might be the D (5 bases). Trimming cost V 0 bases and J 5 bases, with 17 bases left between them. The germline V gene has CDR1 LGHNA and CDR2 YNFKEQ. The CDR3 contains 17 residues. The CDR3 DNA sequence: TGTGCCAGCAGCCAAGAGGGCCCGGGGCCTGGTGATCAGCCCCAGCATTTT. Translating gives CASSQEGPGPGDQPQHF.

The chain joins TRBV5-1 to TRBJ1-2; D is unclear. This CDR3 contains 15 residues. The V gene lost 3 bases and the J gene lost 6 bases, with 18 bases spanning the gap. Germline values: CDR1 SGHRS, CDR2 YFSETQ. CDR3 region: CASSWQLGSLDGYTF. The CDR3 bases are TGCGCCAGCAGCTGGCAACTTGGTTCGCTTGATGGCTACACCTTC. Combining the CDR3 with reference TRBV5-1 and TRBJ1-2 gives the whole variable domain KAGVTQTPRYLIKTRGQQVTLSCSPISGHRSVSWYQQTPGQGLQFLFEYFSETQRNKGNFPGRFSGRQFSNSRSEMNVSTLELGDSALYLCASSWQLGSLDGYTFGSGTRLTVV.

This clone was counted between two and nine times. The chain recombines TRBV23-1 with TRBJ2-3; 7 nucleotides line up with TRBD2. TRBV23-1 is assigned to the ORF class and has an uncertain function. The CDR3 totals 14 residues. With V trimmed by 7 bases and J by 8 bases, 12 bases remained unmatched. For the CDR3, the DNA is TGCGCCAGCATCCGCGGGGGATGTGTCGGTACGCAGTATTTT. As protein: CASIRGGCVGTQYF.

In this sample, this clone turned up once. The V call is TRBV14, the J call TRBJ2-3; 10 positions agree with TRBD2. V shed 4 bases, J shed 6 bases, and the junction held 4 bases outside the gene matches. Germline V gives CDR1 SGHDN, CDR2 FVKESK. The CDR3 loop spans 14 amino acids. The CDR3 sequence is CASSLSGGADTQYF. The CDR3, as DNA: TGTGCCAGCAGCCTCAGCGGGGGGGCGGATACGCAGTATTTT.

The rearrangement uses TRBV11-2 and TRBJ1-4, with a weak D call TRBD1 (5 bases). The ends were cut back, 1 base at V and 1 base at J, with 13 bases in the middle. CDR3 size: 17 residues. Germline CDR1 and CDR2: SGHAT and FQNNGV. For the CDR3, the DNA is TGTGCCAGCAGCTTAGCTTCCTTTAGGGGAACTAATGAAAAACTGTTTTTT. Protein product: CASSLASFRGTNEKLFF.

The gene calls are TRBV30 and TRBJ1-1; no firm D call. Deletions cut 1 base from V and 4 bases from J, with 16 bases between. Germline V gives CDR1 GTSNPN, CDR2 SVGIG (reference sequence). The CDR3 is made up of 15 amino acids. The DNA for the CDR3 is TGTGCCTGGAGTGGCCGCGGGTGTATGGGCACTGAAGCTTTCTTT. This translates into CAWSGRGCMGTEAFF.

The rearrangement uses TRBV19 and TRBJ1-1, with D uncertain. The CDR3 has 13 amino acids. CDR1 is LNHDA, CDR2 SQIVND, per germline (reference sequence). The V gene lost 5 bases and the J gene lost 2 bases, with 9 bases spanning the gap. The CDR3 nucleotides are TGTGCCAGTAGTGTCCGGGTTAACACTGAAGCTTTCTTT. Translation gives CASSVRVNTEAFF.

V usage is TRBV24-1 and J usage is TRBJ2-1; 9 bases are a match to TRBD2. The germline V gene has CDR1 KGHDR and CDR2 SFDVKD. CDR3 length: 16 residues. Trimming at V came to 2 bases and at J to 0 bases, leaving 1 base not matched to a gene. The CDR3 DNA sequence: TGTGCCACCAGTGATTCTAGCGGGGTCTCCTACAATGAGCAGTTCTTC. Translated: CATSDSSGVSYNEQFF.

DNA of the CDR3: TGTGCCAGCAGCCCATGGAGGGGGCAGCGGGCTGAAGCTTTCTTT. This translates into CASSPWRGQRAEAFF. This chain uses TRBV14 with TRBJ1-1; 7 bases match TRBD1. The J segment lost 6 bases and the V segment lost 4 bases, leaving 11 bases of the junction unmatched. Germline V gene sequence: CDR1 SGHDN, CDR2 FVKESK. The CDR3 spans 15 residues.

The chain is built from TRBV19 and TRBJ2-1, with D possibly matching TRBD2 (6 bases). The V gene lost 7 bases and the J gene lost 2 bases, with 12 bases spanning the gap. Germline CDR1 and CDR2: LNHDA and SQIVND (reference sequence). This CDR3 spans 14 amino acids. CDR3 sequence (DNA): TGTGCCAGTAAAACGGGACTCACCTACAATGAGCAGTTCTTC. Its protein product is CASKTGLTYNEQFF. Variable domain in full (rest from reference TRBV19 and TRBJ2-1): DGGITQSPKYLFRKEGQNVTLSCEQNLNHDAMYWYRQDPGQGLRLIYYSQIVNDFQKGDIAEGYSVSREKKESFPLTVTSAQKNPTAFYLCASKTGLTYNEQFFGPGTRLTVL.

The chain carries TRBV7-6 and TRBJ2-7; D is possibly TRBD1 or TRBD2 (5 bases each). Germline V gene data show CDR1 as SGHVS and CDR2 as FNYEAQ. This CDR3 region has 13 residues. The V end lost 5 bases, the J end lost 4 bases, and 12 bases lay between the germline ends. DNA of the CDR3: TGTGCCAGCAGCCCCAATGGGGGTTACGAGCAGTACTTC. Encoded protein: CASSPNGGYEQYF. The complete variable domain, with remaining parts taken from reference TRBV7-6 and TRBJ2-7, reads GAGVSQSPRYKVTKRGQDVALRCDPISGHVSLYWYRQALGQGPEFLTYFNYEAQQDKSGLPNDRFSAERPEGSISTLTIQRTEQRDSAMYRCASSPNGGYEQYFGPGTRLTVT.